This TCR beta chain is from a study of PD-L1 blockade in urothelial cancer listed by TCRdb under 2017. About the study as a whole: All patients started therapy at some point between 2014 and 2016 and received atezolizumab 1,200 mg intravenously every 3 weeks. About 90% of the roughly 29 patients were males with bladder-origin urothelial cancer, and 18 of 29 reported a prior smoking history. Patients had an ECOG performance status of 0 or 1 and had received between 0 and 3 prior chemotherapy regimens. Blood samples were analyzed at two time points: 3 weeks after treatment start (second dose) and 6 weeks after treatment start. Blood samples yielded a median of about 150,000 T cells and tens of thousands of unique TCRs, with median clonality roughly 0.082. Somatic, immune and clinical correlates of response to PD-L1 blockade with atezolizumab in urothelial cancer were the focus of an exploratory multi-omic analysis. Pretreatment tumor samples, along with matched peripheral blood serially collected before and after atezolizumab treatment, were subjected to TCR sequencing. Durable clinical benefit was defined as a progression-free survival longer than 6 months, and TCR features were additionally tested against progression-free survival and overall survival. Whole exome sequencing and RNA sequencing of pretreatment tumors were performed alongside TCR sequencing in the same patients. Durable clinical benefit was achieved by nine patients but not by the remaining 20. Pretreatment blood TCR-seq was available for about 27 patients, at least one posttreatment blood collection was obtained for around 25 patients, and tumor TCR-seq was available for around 25 patients.

Synthetic TCR analog templates were spiked into each PCR to estimate absolute template abundance from read counts. TCRbeta CDR3 regions were amplified from genomic DNA with bias-controlled V and J gene primers using the immunoSEQ assay. Sequencing of rearranged TCRbeta segments was performed at approximately 20X coverage. In the source study's methods: Sequencing errors were corrected by clustering, and CDR3s were annotated against IMGT so that V, D and J genes could be assigned. Downstream analyses used only productive TCRbeta rearrangements and left out out-of-frame or stop-codon sequences. To compute clonality, Shannon entropy was normalized by the log of the number of unique productive sequences and then subtracted from one. Clones differing between time points or between blood and tumor were identified by Fisher's exact test with Benjamini-Hochberg correction at adjusted p below 0.01. TCRdb mirrors the immuneACCESS table, restricted to in-frame sequences. Some clones are absent from its copies; in checked studies, under half trace to an unresolved V gene, and the reason for the others is unknown. From that table come the V and J calls and clone size; the DNA was used to work out D and trimming. This sample lists tens of thousands of clones; 84% were detected once. The ten top clones hold approximately 10% of the sample.

As to this clone: Its specific antigen is unknown. Base qualities are missing; no much larger clone stands one base away.

Interpreted using the paper, the time point label stands for: pretreatment peripheral blood. A total of some 30 patients with locally advanced or metastatic urothelial carcinoma, treated at Memorial Sloan Kettering on a trial protocol, made up the cohort. Peripheral blood mononuclear cells were collected from each patient pretreatment and during treatment, giving between 1 and 8 total time points per patient. The Qiagen DNeasy Blood extraction kit was used to purify genomic DNA from total PBMCs and from tumor samples. PBMCs were collected pretreatment and during treatment, and were isolated and stored as previously described. The paper's findings and limits, for the study overall: Improved progression-free and overall survival was found to be associated with pretreatment peripheral blood TCR clonality below the median. At 3 weeks after the start of treatment, tumor-associated TCR clones in peripheral blood had expanded more in patients with durable benefit (n of about 22, p = 0.022). Because of the small sample size (n ≈ 29) and the many exploratory analyses performed, the results are intended to be regarded as hypothesis-generating.

CDR1 and CDR2, per the germline V gene, are MNHNS and SASEGT. The CDR3 has 15 amino acids, counting the end cysteine and phenylalanine. Only CDR3 DNA remains: 45 bases, in frame from the first base. V trim: 1 base; J trim: 4 bases; unmatched bases: 3. Sequenced here: PBMCs, sampled around atezolizumab (anti-PD-L1) treatment. This chain is built from TRBV6-1 and TRBJ2-7; 11 bases in between match TRBD2. This receptor was identified in a woman in her 70s with urothelial cancer. CDR3 region: CASSEGTSGLYEQYF. The DNA is as follows: TGTGCCAGCAGTGAAGGGACTAGCGGGTTGTACGAGCAGTACTTC.